Presented here are 5 T cell receptor beta chains from one specimen sequenced in a study of tumor-infiltrating lymphocytes in oesophageal squamous cell carcinoma (dated by TCRdb to the mid-2010s). The library was generated by PCR. The run used an Illumina HiSeq 2000. TCRdb took the public reads, trimmed them with fastp at Q25, ran MiXCR for clone calling and kept in-frame beta chains. Entries that share a CDR3 protein sequence are merged under the most common genes and DNA. This sample lists 9,500 to 15,000 distinct CDR3 sequences; around 54% were detected once. The ten top clones hold approximately 31% of the sample. The specimen was esophageal tumor tissue. These receptors were collected from a female donor with esophageal squamous cell carcinoma.

The gene calls are TRBV7-9 and TRBJ1-5, with 8 positions matching TRBD1. J lost 3 bases, V lost 2 bases, and 3 bases had no gene match. Germline lookup yields CDR1 SEHNR and CDR2 FQNEAQ (reference sequence). The CDR3 sequence is 15 residues long. CDR3 nucleotide sequence: TGTGCCAGCAGCTTAAAGACAGGGGACAATCAGCCCCAGCATTTT. Encoded protein: CASSLKTGDNQPQHF.

V is TRBV7-2 and J is TRBJ1-1, with D unclear. The CDR3 is 13 amino acids. The V end was cut by 3 bases, the J end by 3 bases, with 8 bases between. Looked up from germline, CDR1 is SGHTA and CDR2 is FQGNSA. The CDR3, as DNA: TGTGCCAGCAGCTTTCGATGGTACACTGAAGCTTTCTTT. This codes for CASSFRWYTEAFF.

The chain uses TRBV7-8 and TRBJ2-1; D gene ambiguous. Gene TRBJ1-2 matches the end of the DNA better, so the J call may be wrong. The CDR3 has 14 residues. CDR1 is SGHVS, CDR2 FQNEAQ, per germline. The CDR3 sequence: CASSLGRQRYGYTF. Written as DNA, the CDR3 is TGTGCCAGCAGCTTAGGTCGACAACGCTATGGCTACACCTTC.

This clonotype was seen many times. V usage is TRBV16 and J usage is TRBJ2-3; D ambiguous. The CDR3 is made up of 15 amino acids. Germline CDR1 is KGHSY and CDR2 is FQNENV. With 0 bases removed from V and 2 bases from J, the gap between germline ends came to 9 bases. The CDR3 sequence: CASSQSASNTDTQYF. In nucleotides, the CDR3 is TGTGCCAGCAGCCAATCTGCCAGCAACACAGATACGCAGTATTTT.

The J gene is TRBJ2-5, the V gene TRBV2; 10 positions match TRBD2. The J call may be faulty, since TRBJ2-1 better matches the DNA end. This CDR3 region has 15 residues. Germline V gene data show CDR1 as SNHLY and CDR2 as FYNNEI. The CDR3 nucleotides are TGTGCCAGCAGTGAAGTGGCTAGCGGGAGCAATGAGCAGTTCTTC. Translating it yields CASSEVASGSNEQFF.